This T cell receptor beta chain was retrieved from a study of T-cell memory formation after mild COVID-19 listed by TCRdb under 2021. Regarding the research as a whole: TCR sequence clusters from the two donors were found to be largely donor specific. In a couple of donors, T-cell clones that expanded and contracted after mild COVID-19 were followed by sequencing TCRalpha and TCRbeta repertoires longitudinally. The cohort comprised two young, previously healthy adult volunteers, one female and one male. The full study reports these points: Some responding clones were found in pre-infection memory, which suggests that pre-existing cross-reactive memory T cells took part in the SARS-CoV-2 response. Only a couple of mild cases were covered in the study, and larger cohorts including severe cases with pre-infection samples were considered necessary. Contracting CD4+ clones were located mainly in the CM and EM memory subsets, whereas CD8+ clones were found to be enriched in EMRA. Balanced CD4/CD8 phenotypes were observed for clones contracting from day 15 to 85, whereas a bias towards CD4+ was observed for a second wave of clones expanding from day 15 to 37. The second-wave clones that peaked on day 37 were not confirmed to be SARS-CoV-2 specific.

PBMCs were isolated by Ficoll-Paque density gradient centrifugation. This clonotype was counted a few times. Its specific antigen is unknown. Per-nucleotide qualities are absent, and no much larger clonotype sits a single base away. TCRdb lists the instrument as Illumina NovaSeq 6000. Using 5'RACE with constant-segment primers, TCRalpha and TCRbeta cDNA libraries were constructed, with sample barcodes and unique molecular identifiers added in the process. RNA was extracted from every sample with Trizol reagent. Libraries were amplified in two PCR steps, with a second sample barcode and Illumina TruSeq adapters added in the second step. Sequencing of libraries was performed on an Illumina NovaSeq with 2 x 150 bp paired-end reads. The paper's data handling went like this. Demultiplexing of reads and collapsing into UMI-guided consensus sequences were performed with migec v1.2.7. Using mixcr v2.1.11, UMI consensuses were aligned to TRA and TRB V and J templates and then assembled into clonotypes. Expanded or contracted clonotypes were those called significant by both edgeR and NoisET, with noise models trained on biological replicates. For edgeR calls, a false discovery rate-adjusted p below 0.01 and a log2 fold-change threshold of 1 were applied. As an exploratory analysis of dynamics, max-normalized trajectories of the 1000 most abundant clonotypes were examined with PCA combined with hierarchical clustering. Each responding clone was given a CD4 or CD8 phenotype based on the CD4+ and CD8+ repertoires, which had been sequenced separately. TCRdb redid the processing of the public reads, applying fastp at Q25 and MiXCR, and retained in-frame beta chains. Records with the same CDR3 protein are collapsed into one entry carrying the most frequent genes and DNA. The V and J calls here are based on TCRdb, not the publication. The sample table shows 85,000 to 130,000 distinct CDR3 sequences, and 9.5% to 15% are seen once. Jointly, the top ten make up more than 25% of the sample.

Looking up the germline V gene (reference sequence) yields CDR1 DFQATT and CDR2 SNEGSKA. Trimming accounts for 1 base at V and 6 bases at J, while the number of junction bases matched to no gene is 9. The CDR3 goes from the cysteine to the phenylalanine over 15 residues. Here the CDR3 DNA is all that survives: 45 bases in frame from base 1. The chain is made from TRBV20-1 and TRBJ2-1; 7 of the junction bases match TRBD1. This TCR derives from an adult woman who had mild COVID-19 (a few samples of this study predate the infection). The sample titles of this study are shuffled in the database, so cell type and time point are left out; the donor was told from shared clones. Material: PBMCs or a T cell subset sorted from them (not recorded which). The CDR3 region has the sequence CSARALRGPPNEQFF. The base sequence is TGCAGTGCTAGAGCCCTTAGGGGGCCCCCCAATGAGCAGTTCTTC.